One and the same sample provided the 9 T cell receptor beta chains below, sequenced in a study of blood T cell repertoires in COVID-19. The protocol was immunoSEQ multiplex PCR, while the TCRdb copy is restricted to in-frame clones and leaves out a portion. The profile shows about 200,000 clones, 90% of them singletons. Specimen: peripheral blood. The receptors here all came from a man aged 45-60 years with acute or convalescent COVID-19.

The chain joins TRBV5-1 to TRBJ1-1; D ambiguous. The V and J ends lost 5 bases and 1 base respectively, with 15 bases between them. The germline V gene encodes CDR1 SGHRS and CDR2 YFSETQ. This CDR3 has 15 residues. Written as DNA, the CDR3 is TGCGCCAGCAGACGACAATCAGAGTGGAACACTGAAGCTTTCTTT. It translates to CASRRQSEWNTEAFF.

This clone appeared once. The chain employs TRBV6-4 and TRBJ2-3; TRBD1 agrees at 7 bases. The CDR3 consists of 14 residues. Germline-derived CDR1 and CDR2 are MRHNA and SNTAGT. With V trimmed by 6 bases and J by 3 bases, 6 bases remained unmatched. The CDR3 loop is CASSQQGWTDTQYF. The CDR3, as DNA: TGTGCCAGCAGCCAACAGGGGTGGACAGATACGCAGTATTTT.

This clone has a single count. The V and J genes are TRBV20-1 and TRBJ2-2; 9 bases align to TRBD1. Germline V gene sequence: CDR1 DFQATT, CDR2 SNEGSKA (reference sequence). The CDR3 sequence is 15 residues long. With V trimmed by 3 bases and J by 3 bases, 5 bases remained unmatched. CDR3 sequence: CSASRGQGDTGELFF. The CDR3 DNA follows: TGCAGTGCTAGTAGGGGACAGGGAGACACCGGGGAGCTGTTTTTT.

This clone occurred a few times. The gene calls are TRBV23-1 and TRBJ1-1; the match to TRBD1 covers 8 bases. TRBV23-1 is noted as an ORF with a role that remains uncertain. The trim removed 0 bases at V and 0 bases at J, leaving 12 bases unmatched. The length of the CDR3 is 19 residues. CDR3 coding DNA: TGCGCCAGCAGTCAATCTAACACGGACAGGGATGTCATGAACACTGAAGCTTTCTTT. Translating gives CASSQSNTDRDVMNTEAFF.

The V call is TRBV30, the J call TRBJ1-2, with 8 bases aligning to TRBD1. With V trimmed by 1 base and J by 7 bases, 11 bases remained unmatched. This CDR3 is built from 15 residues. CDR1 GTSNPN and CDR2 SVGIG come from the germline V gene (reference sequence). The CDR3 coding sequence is TGTGCCTGGAGTGCGCCCGACAGGGGATCGTCTGGCTACACCTTC. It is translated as CAWSAPDRGSSGYTF.

The CDR3 DNA sequence: TGTGCCAGCAGCCAAGATAGAGGGAGGGGGGACAACAAAAACATTCAGTACTTC. It encodes CASSQDRGRGDNKNIQYF. The chain uses TRBV3-1 (or the pseudogene TRBV3-2) and TRBJ2-4; weak D call: TRBD2 (7 bases). This CDR3 spans 18 amino acids. CDR1 LGHDT and CDR2 YNNKEL come from the germline V gene (reference sequence). The V end was cut by 0 bases, the J end by 3 bases, with 18 bases between.

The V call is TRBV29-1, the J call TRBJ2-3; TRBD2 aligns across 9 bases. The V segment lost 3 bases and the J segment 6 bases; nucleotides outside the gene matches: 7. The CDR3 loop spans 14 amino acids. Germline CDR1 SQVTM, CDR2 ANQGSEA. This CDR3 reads CSVDFWREGDTQYF. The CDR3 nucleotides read TGCAGCGTTGATTTTTGGCGGGAGGGGGATACGCAGTATTTT.

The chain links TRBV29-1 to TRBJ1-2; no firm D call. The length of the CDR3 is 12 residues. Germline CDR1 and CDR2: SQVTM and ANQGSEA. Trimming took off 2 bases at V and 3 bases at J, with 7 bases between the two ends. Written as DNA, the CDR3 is TGCAGCGTTGAAACCCGGGACTATGGCTACACCTTC. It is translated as CSVETRDYGYTF.

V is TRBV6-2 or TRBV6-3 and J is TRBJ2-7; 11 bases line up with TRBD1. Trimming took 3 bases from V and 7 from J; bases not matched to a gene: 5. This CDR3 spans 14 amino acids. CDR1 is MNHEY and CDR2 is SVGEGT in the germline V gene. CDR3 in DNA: TGTGCCAGCAGTTATGGACAGGGGGCGAAAGAGCAGTACGTC. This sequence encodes CASSYGQGAKEQYV.